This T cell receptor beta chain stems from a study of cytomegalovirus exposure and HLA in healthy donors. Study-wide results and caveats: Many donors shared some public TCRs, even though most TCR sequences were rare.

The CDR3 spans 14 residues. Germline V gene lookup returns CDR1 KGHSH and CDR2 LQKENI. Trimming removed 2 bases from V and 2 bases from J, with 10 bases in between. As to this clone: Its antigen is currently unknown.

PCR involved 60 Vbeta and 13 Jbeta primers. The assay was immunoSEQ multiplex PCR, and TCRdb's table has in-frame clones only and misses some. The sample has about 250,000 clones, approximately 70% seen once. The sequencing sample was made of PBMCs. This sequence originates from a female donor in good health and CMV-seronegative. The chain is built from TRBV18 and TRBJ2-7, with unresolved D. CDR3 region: CASSPGSSAYEQYF. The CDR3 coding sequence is TGTGCCAGCTCACCAGGTTCCTCGGCCTACGAGCAGTACTTC. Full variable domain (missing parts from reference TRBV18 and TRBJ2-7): NAGVMQNPRHLVRRRGQEARLRCSPMKGHSHVYWYRQLPEEGLKFMVYLQKENIIDESGMPKERFSAEFPKEGPSILRIQQVVRGDSAAYFCASSPGSSAYEQYFGPGTRLTVT.